The rows below give T cell receptor beta chains drawn from one sample of a study of cytomegalovirus exposure and HLA in healthy donors. The repertoire was sequenced with immunoSEQ multiplex PCR; TCRdb's copy has only in-frame clones and lacks some. This table has fewer than 250,000 clones, about 83% appearing once. Sequencing was done on a sample of PBMCs. The receptors shown here come from a man aged 18 to 29 in good health and CMV-seronegative. Both conserved end residues are part of each CDR3. A D gene is named only where the DNA matches it firmly. A row's size may be missing; if present it is once, few, many or a size class.

>TRBJ1-6|.|TRBV6-1|.
CATDTYPSYNSPLHF
TGTGCCACAGACACCTACCCCTCCTATAATTCACCCCTCCACTTT
>TRBJ2-1|.|TRBV27|TRBD2
CASSSRTSGRVSVNEQFF
TGTGCCAGCAGTTCCCGGACTAGCGGGAGGGTCAGTGTGAATGAGCAGTTCTTC
>TRBJ2-1|.|TRBV30|.
CAWSDPSSNEQFF
TGTGCCTGGAGTGACCCAAGTAGCAATGAGCAGTTCTTC
>TRBJ1-6|few|TRBV27|.
CASSINTGSGSPLHF
TGTGCCAGCAGTATCAACACTGGGTCGGGTTCACCCCTCCACTTT
>TRBJ2-2|.|TRBV18|TRBD1
CASSPPGQAYGGELFF
TGTGCCAGCTCACCTCCGGGACAGGCATATGGCGGGGAGCTGTTTTTT
>TRBJ2-7|.|TRBV2|.
CASTRGSYEQYF
TGTGCCAGCACTCGGGGCTCCTACGAGCAGTACTTC
>TRBJ2-2|few|TRBV6-1|.
CASSWDMAGAGELFF
TGTGCCAGCAGCTGGGACATGGCAGGGGCCGGGGAGCTGTTTTTT
>TRBJ1-6|.|TRBV9|.
CASSVGQGPNNSPLHF
TGTGCCAGCAGCGTAGGTCAGGGGCCCAATAATTCACCCCTCCACTTT
>TRBJ2-7|.|TRBV10-3|TRBD1
CAISGRDRVLLGQYF
TGTGCCATCAGTGGCCGGGACAGGGTCCTCCTTGGGCAGTACTTC
>TRBJ2-7|.|TRBV5-6|.
CASSPIGGSYEQYF
TGTGCCAGCAGCCCCATTGGAGGAAGCTACGAGCAGTACTTC
>TRBJ2-5|once|TRBV10-3|.
CAISGLSQETQYF
TGTGCCATCAGCGGACTCAGCCAAGAGACCCAGTACTTC
>TRBJ2-7|.|TRBV11-2|TRBD2
CASSWLAGKYEQYF
TGTGCCAGCAGCTGGCTAGCGGGGAAATACGAGCAGTACTTC
>TRBJ1-6|.|TRBV25-1|.
CASSDGGPSPLHF
TGTGCCAGCAGTGACGGGGGGCCCTCACCCCTCCACTTT
>TRBJ2-1|.|TRBV7-8|TRBD2
CATLPSGGAMSYNEQFF
TGTGCCACCCTTCCTAGCGGGGGGGCAATGTCCTACAATGAGCAGTTCTTC
>TRBJ2-2|.|TRBV7-2|.
CASSLGGITGELFF
TGTGCCAGCAGCTTAGGAGGGATCACCGGGGAGCTGTTTTTT
>TRBJ1-2|.|TRBV27|.
CASSSYLRLQGRNGYTF
TGTGCCAGCAGTTCCTATCTCCGCCTGCAGGGAAGGAACGGCTACACCTTC
>TRBJ2-5|.|TRBV5-6|TRBD2
CASSLTGSGGTQETQYF
TGTGCCAGCAGCTTAACCGGGAGCGGGGGAACCCAAGAGACCCAGTACTTC